Below are 20 T cell receptor beta chains sequenced from a single sample in a study of T cell responses to AZD1222 COVID-19 vaccine (dated by TCRdb to 2020 to 2023). Read against the paper, the sample's time point label means: about 28 days (+/-7) after the second vaccine dose. The library was prepared using the immunoSEQ multiplex PCR assay. TCRdb took over this immuneACCESS table, retaining in-frame rearrangements with V and J assigned. Such tables are incomplete; in checked studies, under half of the missing clones stem from an unresolved V gene, and the remainder is unexplained. Recorded for this sample are some 100,000 clones; roughly nine tenths of them occurred a single time. Together, the top ten hold about 2.4% of the sample. The specimen was peripheral blood, collected 28 days after the second AZD1222 dose. Receptors were obtained from an adult who received the AZD1222 COVID-19 vaccine.

The V gene is TRBV9, the J gene TRBJ1-3; D unresolved. The CDR3 covers 13 residues. The V gene's germline CDR1 is SGDLS and CDR2 YYNGEE. Deletions cut 0 bases from V and 6 bases from J, with 7 bases between. The CDR3 nucleotides read TGTGCCAGCAGCGTAGGTGTCGAAAACACCATATATTTT. Translated, it gives CASSVGVENTIYF.

In this sample, this clone turned up once. The genes are TRBV6-2 or TRBV6-3 and TRBJ2-7, with a weak D call TRBD2 (5 bases). The germline V and J ends were trimmed by 4 bases and 1 base, with 11 bases remaining between them. CDR1 MNHEY and CDR2 SVGEGT come from the germline V gene. The CDR3 runs 14 residues. CDR3 sequence (DNA): TGTGCCAGCAGTTTTAGCAGCGGATCCTACGAGCAGTACTTC. This encodes CASSFSSGSYEQYF.

The V call is TRBV6-5, the J call TRBJ2-2; no clear D gene. Germline lookup yields CDR1 MNHEY and CDR2 SVGAGI. V lost 6 bases to trimming and J lost 4 bases, with 12 bases between them. The CDR3 extends over 14 amino acids. DNA for the CDR3: TGTGCCAGCAGACGGACCGACGGCACCGGGGAGCTGTTTTTT. Translating gives CASRRTDGTGELFF.

This clone was observed a single time. The chain combines TRBV11-2 with TRBJ1-6; D is unclear. Germline assignment: CDR1 SGHAT and CDR2 FQNNGV. Trimming pared 0 bases from V and 7 bases from J, leaving 7 bases between. The CDR3 is made up of 14 amino acids. The DNA of the CDR3 is TGTGCCAGCAGCTTAGATGCAACAAATTCACCCCTCCACTTT. Protein sequence: CASSLDATNSPLHF.

The chain is built from TRBV10-3 and TRBJ1-5; D may be TRBD1 (5 bases). The CDR3 has 14 residues. Germline values: CDR1 ENHRY, CDR2 SYGVKD. V lost 4 bases and J 3 bases, leaving 10 bases between the germline ends. The chain's CDR3 is CAISVEGLNQPQHF. CDR3 coding DNA: TGTGCCATCAGTGTGGAGGGACTCAATCAGCCCCAGCATTTT.

The genes are TRBV11-2 and TRBJ2-2, with no clear D. From germline, CDR1 is SGHAT and CDR2 FQNNGV. The CDR3 has 14 amino acids. Trimming left V 0 bases short and J 5 bases short, with 7 bases between. The DNA of the CDR3 is TGTGCCAGCAGCTTAGAACTGCCAACCGGGGAGCTGTTTTTT. This gives the protein CASSLELPTGELFF.

This sequence joins TRBV11-3 and TRBJ1-1; unclear D gene. Germline V CDR1 and CDR2: SGHNT, YENEEA. CDR3 length: 13 amino acids. V lost 4 bases to trimming and J lost 2 bases, with 8 bases between them. The CDR3, as DNA: TGTGCCAGCAGCTCCCCGGGTAACACTGAAGCTTTCTTT. Translating gives CASSSPGNTEAFF.

The chain links TRBV2 to TRBJ2-7; possible D gene TRBD1, 6 bases. V was cut by 7 bases and J by 4 bases, with 14 bases left in between. CDR1 and CDR2 from the germline V gene are SNHLY and FYNNEI. This CDR3 has 13 residues. The CDR3 DNA is TGTGCCAGCACCCAGCCGGACAGTTACGAGCAGTACTTC. This sequence encodes CASTQPDSYEQYF.

The chain recombines TRBV10-3 with TRBJ1-1; 7 nucleotides match TRBD1. The length of the CDR3 is 16 residues. CDR1 and CDR2 from the germline V gene are ENHRY and SYGVKD. Unmatched junction bases numbered 6, after V lost 1 base and J lost 1 base. The CDR3 here is CAISELGGTANTEAFF. The DNA of the CDR3 is TGTGCCATCAGTGAGTTGGGGGGGACAGCGAACACTGAAGCTTTCTTT.

This chain links TRBV7-8 with TRBJ2-7; D gene ambiguous. CDR3 size: 15 residues. Looked up from germline, CDR1 is SGHVS and CDR2 is FQNEAQ. V was cut by 5 bases and J by 3 bases, with 17 bases left in between. In nucleotides, the CDR3 is TGTGCCAGCAGCGCGACGGCCTCCCTGGTCTACGAGCAGTACTTC. The encoded protein is CASSATASLVYEQYF.

CDR3 loop: CASSAHQYTQYF. CDR3 DNA: TGTGCCAGCAGCGCCCACCAATATACGCAGTATTTT. This chain uses TRBV9 with TRBJ2-3; D unclear. This CDR3 is 12 amino acids long. Germline V gene lookup returns CDR1 SGDLS and CDR2 YYNGEE. Trimming took off 3 bases at V and 7 bases at J, with 9 bases between the two ends.

The V gene is TRBV5-1, the J gene TRBJ2-3; D assignment may be TRBD1 or TRBD2 (6 bases each). Trimming pared 4 bases from V and 1 base from J, leaving 16 bases between. Looked up from germline, CDR1 is SGHRS and CDR2 is YFSETQ. The CDR3 runs to 16 residues. CDR3 in DNA: TGCGCCAGCAGCCCCCCGGGGGCAGGGGGCACAGATACGCAGTATTTT. It is translated as CASSPPGAGGTDTQYF.

This chain joins TRBV2 and TRBJ2-1; D perhaps matches TRBD1 (6 bases). The germline gives CDR1 SNHLY, CDR2 FYNNEI. Trimming shortened V by 6 bases and J by 4 bases, and 10 bases separated the two germline ends. The CDR3 totals 13 residues. CDR3: CASRSGQYNEQFF. The CDR3 DNA reads TGTGCCAGCAGGAGCGGACAGTACAATGAGCAGTTCTTC.

This rearrangement joins TRBV28 to TRBJ1-5; perhaps TRBD1 as D (5 bases). The germline V gene encodes CDR1 MDHEN and CDR2 SYDVKM. The ends were cut back, 6 bases at V and 4 bases at J, with 13 bases in the middle. This CDR3 has 14 amino acids. For the CDR3, the DNA is TGTGCCAGCAGGTTCGGGGGGGAAAATCAGCCCCAGCATTTT. This gives the protein CASRFGGENQPQHF.

The chain has TRBV30 and TRBJ1-4; D uncertain. V was pared by 7 bases and J by 5 bases, with 11 bases between. CDR3 length equals 12 residues. Per the germline V gene, CDR1 is GTSNPN and CDR2 is SVGIG (reference sequence). The CDR3 reads CALLQQNEKLFF. In DNA, the CDR3 is TGTGCCTTATTACAGCAGAATGAAAAACTGTTTTTT.

The J gene is TRBJ1-5, the V gene TRBV21-1. TRBV21-1 constitutes a pseudogene. This CDR3 region has 12 residues. The CDR3 loop reads CATWGSNQPQHF. For the CDR3, the DNA is TGTGCCACTTGGGGAAGCAATCAGCCCCAGCATTTT.

The chain recombines TRBV9 with TRBJ2-7, with no clear D. CDR3 size: 14 residues. The germline CDR1 and CDR2 sequences are SGDLS and YYNGEE. V dropped 4 bases and J dropped 0 bases, with 11 bases sitting between them. The CDR3 coding sequence is TGTGCCAGCAGCTTTGCCGGAACCTCCTACGAGCAGTACTTC. Translated: CASSFAGTSYEQYF.

The chain combines TRBV19 with TRBJ1-2; 9 bases are shared with TRBD1. This CDR3 spans 14 amino acids. Germline CDR1 and CDR2: LNHDA and SQIVND (reference sequence). After removal of 7 bases from V and 4 bases from J, the junction contained 7 bases not matched to a gene. CDR3 protein: CASTPGQGSYGYTF. The CDR3 DNA is TGTGCCAGTACACCGGGACAGGGCAGCTATGGCTACACCTTC.

This chain uses TRBV5-4 with TRBJ2-1; tentatively, D is TRBD1 (5 bases). Germline CDR1 is SGHNT and CDR2 is YYREEE (reference sequence). This CDR3 is built from 15 residues. Trimming shortened V by 2 bases and J by 8 bases, and 17 bases separated the two germline ends. The chain's CDR3 is CASSFPGYEYDEQFF. CDR3 bases: TGTGCCAGCAGCTTCCCAGGGTACGAGTACGATGAGCAGTTCTTC.

The chain employs TRBV7-2 and TRBJ2-1; D call uncertain. The CDR3 runs 15 residues. V was clipped by 5 bases and J by 2 bases, with 13 bases between them. Germline V gene lookup returns CDR1 SGHTA and CDR2 FQGNSA. CDR3 sequence: CASSLPDRAYNEQFF. The CDR3 region has the DNA TGTGCCAGCAGCCTACCCGACCGTGCCTACAATGAGCAGTTCTTC.